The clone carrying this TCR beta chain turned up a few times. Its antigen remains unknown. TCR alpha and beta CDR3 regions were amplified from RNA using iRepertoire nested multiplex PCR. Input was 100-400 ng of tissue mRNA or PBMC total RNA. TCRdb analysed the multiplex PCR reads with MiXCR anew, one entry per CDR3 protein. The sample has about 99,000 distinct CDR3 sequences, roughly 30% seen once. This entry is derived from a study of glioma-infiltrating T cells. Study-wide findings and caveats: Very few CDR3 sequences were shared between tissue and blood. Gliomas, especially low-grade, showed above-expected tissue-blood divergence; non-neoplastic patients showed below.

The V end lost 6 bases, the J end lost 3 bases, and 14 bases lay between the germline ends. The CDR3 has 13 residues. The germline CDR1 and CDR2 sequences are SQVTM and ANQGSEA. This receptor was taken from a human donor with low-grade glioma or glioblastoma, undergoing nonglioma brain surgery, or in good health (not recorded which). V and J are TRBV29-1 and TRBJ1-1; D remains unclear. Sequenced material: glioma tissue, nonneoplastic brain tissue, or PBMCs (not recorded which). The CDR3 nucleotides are TGCAGCGTAGCCGTAGGGCTGTACACTGAAGCTTTCTTT. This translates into CSVAVGLYTEAFF.